This TCR beta chain was profiled in a study of cytomegalovirus exposure and HLA in healthy donors. V shed 4 bases, J shed 5 bases, and the junction held 5 bases outside the gene matches. The CDR3 loop spans 16 amino acids. The germline V gene encodes CDR1 MGHRA and CDR2 YSYEKL. PCR used 60 Vbeta primers and 13 Jbeta primers. This table comes from immunoSEQ multiplex PCR, and its TCRdb copy is limited to in-frame clones, with some not included. The sample has 90,000 to 150,000 clones, 77% seen once; the top ten hold roughly 9.8%. The J gene is TRBJ2-2, the V gene TRBV4-1, with TRBD1 matching 12 bases. Sequences were obtained from PBMCs. The receptor comes from a man in his forties in good health and CMV-seropositive. The CDR3 DNA sequence: TGCGCCAGCAGCCGGGGACAGGGGGCTCAGACCGGGGAGCTGTTTTTT. It is translated as CASSRGQGAQTGELFF.